This T cell receptor (beta chain) is drawn from a study of beta chain features in type 1 diabetes. V was pared by 4 bases and J by 5 bases, with 14 bases between. Germline CDR1 reads MNHEY; CDR2 reads SVGAGI. The CDR3 is 14 residues long. Note on this clone: Its cognate antigen is unknown.

Expressed TCRB transcripts were sequenced because the isolated RNA had all been reverse transcribed beforehand. Clones were sequenced by immunoSEQ multiplex PCR, and TCRdb holds only the in-frame ones, with some missing. In the table there are 550,000 to 850,000 clones, about an eighth of which are singletons. Once sorted, every population was more than 98% pure. Overall study results and limits: Overrepresentation of cells with high TCR expression could result from cDNA sequencing. Patients with type 1 diabetes showed fewer VDJ junction insertions and more deletions. In all four CD4+ subsets, TCRB CDR3 length was significantly, moderately reduced in type 1 diabetes.

Material: naive CD4+ T cells from blood. This clonotype was obtained from a man aged 18 to 30 with type 1 diabetes. The chain carries TRBV6-5 and TRBJ2-5; D may be TRBD1 (5 bases). CDR3 DNA: TGTGCCAGCAGTTTAGACAGCCCCGGGGAGACCCAGTACTTC. Translation: CASSLDSPGETQYF.